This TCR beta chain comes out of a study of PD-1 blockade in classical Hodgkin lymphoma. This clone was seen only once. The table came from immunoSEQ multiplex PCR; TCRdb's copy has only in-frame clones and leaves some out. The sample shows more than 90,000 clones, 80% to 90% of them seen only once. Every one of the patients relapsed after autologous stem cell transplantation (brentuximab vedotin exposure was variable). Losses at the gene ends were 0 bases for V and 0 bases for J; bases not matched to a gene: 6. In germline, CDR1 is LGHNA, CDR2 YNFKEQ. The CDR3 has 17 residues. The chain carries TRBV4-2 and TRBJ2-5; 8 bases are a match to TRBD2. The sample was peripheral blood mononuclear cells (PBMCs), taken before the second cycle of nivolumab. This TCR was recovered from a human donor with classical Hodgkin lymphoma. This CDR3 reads CASSQDTSGSYQETQYF. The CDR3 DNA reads TGTGCCAGCAGCCAAGACACGAGCGGGAGCTACCAAGAGACCCAGTACTTC.